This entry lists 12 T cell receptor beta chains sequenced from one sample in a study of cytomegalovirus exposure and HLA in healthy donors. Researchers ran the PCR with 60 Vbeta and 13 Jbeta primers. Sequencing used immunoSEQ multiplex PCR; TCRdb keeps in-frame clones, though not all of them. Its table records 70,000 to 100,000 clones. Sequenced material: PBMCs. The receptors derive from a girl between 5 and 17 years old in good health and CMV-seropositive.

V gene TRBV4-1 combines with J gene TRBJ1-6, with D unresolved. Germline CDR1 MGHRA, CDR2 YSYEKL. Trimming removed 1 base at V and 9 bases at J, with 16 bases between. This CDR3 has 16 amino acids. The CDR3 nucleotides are TGCGCCAGCAGCCAAGTCGGTTCGAGGGTTGGTTCACCCCTCCACTTT. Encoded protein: CASSQVGSRVGSPLHF.

CDR3 sequence (DNA): TGTGCCAGTAGTACCTCACATCGACAGGGTCCATATAGCAATCAGCCCCAGCATTTT. Encoded protein: CASSTSHRQGPYSNQPQHF. The V gene is TRBV19, the J gene TRBJ1-5, with TRBD1 identical over 7 bases. V lost 4 bases to trimming and J lost 0 bases; unmatched junction nucleotides: 15. The CDR3 consists of 19 residues. CDR1 is LNHDA and CDR2 is SQIVND in the germline V gene (reference sequence).

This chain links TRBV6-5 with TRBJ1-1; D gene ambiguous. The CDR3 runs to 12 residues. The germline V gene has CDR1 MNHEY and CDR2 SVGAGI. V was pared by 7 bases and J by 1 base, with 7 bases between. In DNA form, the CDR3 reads TGTGCCAGCATCTCTCGGAACACTGAAGCTTTCTTT. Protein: CASISRNTEAFF.

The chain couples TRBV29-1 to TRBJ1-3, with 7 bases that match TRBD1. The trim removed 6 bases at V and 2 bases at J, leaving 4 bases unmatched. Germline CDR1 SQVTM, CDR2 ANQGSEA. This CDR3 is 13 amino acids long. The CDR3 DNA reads TGCAGCGTCGAAAGGGGGCCTGGAAACACCATATATTTT. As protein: CSVERGPGNTIYF.

The CDR3 nucleotides are TGTGCCAGCAGCCAAGATTGGCATCCCACTGAAGCTTTCTTT. Amino acid sequence: CASSQDWHPTEAFF. The V and J genes are TRBV4-2 and TRBJ1-1; D is unresolved. This CDR3 comprises 14 residues. The V and J ends lost 0 bases and 4 bases respectively, with 9 bases between them. Germline CDR1 and CDR2: LGHNA and YNFKEQ.

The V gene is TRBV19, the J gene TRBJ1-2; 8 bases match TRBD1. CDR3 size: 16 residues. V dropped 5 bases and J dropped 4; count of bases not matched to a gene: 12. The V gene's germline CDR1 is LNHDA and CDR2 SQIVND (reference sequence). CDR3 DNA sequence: TGTGCCAGTAGTTCTCCTCGGACAGGGAGGACCTATGGCTACACCTTC. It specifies CASSSPRTGRTYGYTF.

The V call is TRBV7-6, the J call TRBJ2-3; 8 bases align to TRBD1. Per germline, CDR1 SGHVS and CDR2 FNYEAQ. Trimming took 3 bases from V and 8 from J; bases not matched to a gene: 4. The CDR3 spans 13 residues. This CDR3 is CASSLTGVATQYF. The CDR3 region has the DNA TGTGCCAGCAGCTTGACAGGGGTAGCTACGCAGTATTTT.

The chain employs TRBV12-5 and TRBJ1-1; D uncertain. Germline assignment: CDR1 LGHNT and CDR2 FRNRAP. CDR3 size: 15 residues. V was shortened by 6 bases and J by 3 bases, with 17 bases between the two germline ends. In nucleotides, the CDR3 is TGTGCTAGTGGACAACGGGGTGTTCCTGACACTGAAGCTTTCTTT. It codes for CASGQRGVPDTEAFF. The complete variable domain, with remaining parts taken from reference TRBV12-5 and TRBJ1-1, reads DARVTQTPRHKVTEMGQEVTMRCQPILGHNTVFWYRQTMMQGLELLAYFRNRAPLDDSGMPKDRFSAEMPDATLATLKIQPSEPRDSAVYFCASGQRGVPDTEAFFGQGTRLTVV.

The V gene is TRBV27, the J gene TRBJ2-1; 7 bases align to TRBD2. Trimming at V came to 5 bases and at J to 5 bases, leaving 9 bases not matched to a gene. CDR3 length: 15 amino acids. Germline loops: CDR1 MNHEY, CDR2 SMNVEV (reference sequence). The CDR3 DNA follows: TGTGCCAGCAGTCCCGGACTAGTAAGGGACAATGAGCAGTTCTTC. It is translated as CASSPGLVRDNEQFF.

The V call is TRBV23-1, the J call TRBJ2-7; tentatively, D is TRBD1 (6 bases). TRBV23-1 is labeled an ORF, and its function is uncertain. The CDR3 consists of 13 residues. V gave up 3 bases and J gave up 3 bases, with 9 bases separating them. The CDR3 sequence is CASSQGQIYEQYF. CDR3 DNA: TGCGCCAGCAGTCAGGGACAAATCTACGAGCAGTACTTC.

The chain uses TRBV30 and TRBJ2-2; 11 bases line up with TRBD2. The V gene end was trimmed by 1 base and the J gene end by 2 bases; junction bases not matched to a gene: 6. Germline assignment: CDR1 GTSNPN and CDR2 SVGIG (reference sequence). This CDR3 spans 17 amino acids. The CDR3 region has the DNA TGTGCCTGGAGTGACCGAGGGACTAGCGGAAACACCGGGGAGCTGTTTTTT. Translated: CAWSDRGTSGNTGELFF.

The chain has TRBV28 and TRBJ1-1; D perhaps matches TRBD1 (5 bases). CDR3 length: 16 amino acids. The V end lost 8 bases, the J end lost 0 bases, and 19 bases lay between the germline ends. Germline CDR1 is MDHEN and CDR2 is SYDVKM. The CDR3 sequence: CASAFVLGALNTEAFF. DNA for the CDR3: TGTGCCAGCGCCTTCGTTTTAGGGGCACTGAACACTGAAGCTTTCTTT.